Shown below are 32 T cell receptor beta chains from a single sample sequenced in a study of blood T cells in healthy people across ages. Alongside a J-beta primer mix, a sample-barcoded 5' primer served in a second PCR lasting about 6 to 11 cycles. TCRdb reprocessed the 5' RACE reads with MiXCR, giving one entry per CDR3 protein. The sample holds 600,000 to 850,000 distinct CDR3 sequences, roughly 45% seen once. Material: blood. These receptors were collected from a woman aged 55-69 years in good health.

This clonotype appeared a few times. This chain joins TRBV7-9 and TRBJ1-5, with D hard to call. The CDR3 has 13 residues. Germline CDR1 reads SEHNR; CDR2 reads FQNEAQ (reference sequence). V shed 5 bases and J shed 7 bases, with 12 bases lying between them. CDR3 sequence (DNA): TGTGCCAGCAGCATCGGTGCGGGGCAGCCCCAGCATTTT. This sequence encodes CASSIGAGQPQHF. The variable domain in full, with the rest retrieved from reference TRBV7-9 and TRBJ1-5, is DTGVSQNPRHKITKRGQNVTFRCDPISEHNRLYWYRQTLGQGPEFLTYFQNEAQLEKSRLLSDRFSAERPKGSFSTLEIQRTEQGDSAMYLCASSIGAGQPQHFGDGTRLSIL.

The V and J genes are TRBV7-3 and TRBJ2-5, with TRBD2 matching over 7 bases. V trimming: 2 bases; J trimming: 5 bases; junction bases outside the gene matches: 5. The CDR3 sequence is 14 residues long. Germline CDR1 and CDR2: SGHTA and FQGTGA. The CDR3: CASSLGGGSETQYF. In DNA, the CDR3 is TGTGCCAGCAGCTTAGGGGGGGGGTCTGAGACCCAGTACTTC.

This chain uses TRBV15 with TRBJ2-4; D remains ambiguous. The J call may be in error: the DNA end matches TRBJ2-5 better. The CDR3 has 12 residues. Looked up from germline, CDR1 is LNHNV and CDR2 is YYDKDF (reference sequence). CDR3 protein: CATSRDSETQYF. The CDR3 coding sequence is TGTGCCACCAGCAGAGATTCAGAGACCCAGTACTTC.

The CDR3 reads CASSENQGSSYEQYF. The CDR3 DNA reads TGTGCCAGCAGTGAAAACCAGGGGTCCTCCTACGAGCAGTACTTC. V is TRBV6-4 and J is TRBJ2-4, with a weak D call TRBD1 (6 bases). The J call could be wrong; TRBJ2-7 is a better fit for the DNA end. Looked up from germline, CDR1 is MRHNA and CDR2 is SNTAGT. This CDR3 comprises 15 residues.

The J gene is TRBJ1-1, the V gene TRBV5-1; TRBD1 matches at 7 bases. The length of the CDR3 is 14 residues. From germline, CDR1 is SGHRS and CDR2 YFSETQ. With V trimmed by 3 bases and J by 2 bases, 4 bases remained unmatched. CDR3 nucleotides: TGCGCCAGCAGCTACGGGACAGCTAACACTGAAGCTTTCTTT. It codes for CASSYGTANTEAFF.

The J gene is TRBJ2-3, the V gene TRBV24-1; 11 nucleotides line up with TRBD2. The CDR3 is 18 residues long. V trimming: 2 bases; J trimming: 5 bases; junction bases outside the gene matches: 11. Per germline, CDR1 KGHDR and CDR2 SFDVKD. CDR3 DNA sequence: TGTGCCACCAGTGATTCGTCGACTAGCGGGAATTATATAGATACGCAGTATTTT. It encodes CATSDSSTSGNYIDTQYF.

The chain combines TRBV7-8 with TRBJ1-2, with no clear D. Per the germline V gene, CDR1 is SGHVS and CDR2 is FQNEAQ. The CDR3 consists of 16 residues. V was pared by 0 bases and J by 0 bases, with 11 bases between. The CDR3 spells CASSLARVTANYGYTF. CDR3 coding DNA: TGTGCCAGCAGCTTAGCGCGTGTAACGGCTAACTATGGCTACACCTTC.

This chain joins TRBV7-2 and TRBJ1-2; no definite D call. Per the germline V gene, CDR1 is SGHTA and CDR2 is FQGNSA. This CDR3 has 14 amino acids. V lost 7 bases to trimming and J lost 8 bases, with 20 bases between them. The CDR3 bases are TGTGCCAGCACCGAACCCCAGACATCCGAAGGCTACACCTTC. Residues: CASTEPQTSEGYTF.

This chain joins TRBV28 and TRBJ2-7; unclear D gene. V dropped 6 bases and J dropped 0 bases, with 21 bases sitting between them. This CDR3 has 17 residues. Germline loops: CDR1 MDHEN, CDR2 SYDVKM. The CDR3 DNA sequence: TGTGCCAGCAGCCCAGAAGGAATAGCAAGAAGCTCCTACGAGCAGTACTTC. Protein product: CASSPEGIARSSYEQYF.

The chain joins TRBV7-9 to TRBJ2-1; TRBD2 matches at 7 bases. The CDR3 contains 14 residues. J lost 9 bases, V lost 5 bases, and 10 bases had no gene match. CDR1 is SEHNR and CDR2 is FQNEAQ in the germline V gene (reference sequence). CDR3 loop: CASSLRTSWSEQFF. CDR3 DNA sequence: TGTGCCAGCAGCCTTCGGACTAGTTGGAGTGAGCAGTTCTTC.

In this sample, this clonotype turned up a few times. This chain's CDR3 is CASSRVFPGQDLYF. The DNA of the CDR3 is TGTGCCAGCAGCCGGGTTTTTCCCGGGCAAGATCTGTACTTC. V gene TRBV5-5 combines with J gene TRBJ2-7, with D hard to call. This CDR3 is 14 amino acids long. Trimming pared 4 bases from V and 12 bases from J, leaving 23 bases between. Germline V CDR1 and CDR2: SGHKS, YYEKEE (reference sequence). Filled out from reference TRBV5-5 and TRBJ2-7, the complete variable domain reads DAGVTQSPTHLIKTRGQQVTLRCSPISGHKSVSWYQQVLGQGPQFIFQYYEKEERGRGNFPDRFSARQFPNYSSELNVNALLLGDSALYLCASSRVFPGQDLYFGPGTRLTVT.

This clonotype has ten or more counts. The chain couples TRBV6-6 to TRBJ2-3; TRBD1 aligns across 10 bases. The junction had 8 bases not matched to a gene; V was cut back by 8 bases and J by 6 bases. The CDR3 length is 14 residues. Germline CDR1 is MNHNY and CDR2 is SVGAGI (reference sequence). CDR3: CASVVGQGFDTQYF. The CDR3 coding sequence is TGTGCCAGCGTAGTGGGACAGGGGTTCGATACGCAGTATTTT.

As to this clonotype: One junction end does not reproduce the germline sequence, and a read error may be involved. The chain couples TRBV10-3 to TRBJ2-7; 10 nucleotides agree with TRBD2. The better agreement between TRBJ2-5 and the DNA end casts doubt on the J call. Germline loops: CDR1 ENHRY, CDR2 SYGVKD. The length of the CDR3 is 14 residues. The CDR3 sequence is CAVSSSGGIETQYF. For the CDR3, the DNA is TGTGCCGTCAGTAGTAGCGGGGGGATTGAGACCCAGTACTTC.

The rearrangement links TRBV28 to TRBJ2-7; 8 positions agree with TRBD1. The germline CDR1 and CDR2 sequences are MDHEN and SYDVKM. The CDR3 sequence is 17 residues long. With V trimmed by 5 bases and J by 4 bases, 16 bases remained unmatched. The CDR3 protein is CASSAEGTGHLRYEQYF. CDR3 in DNA: TGTGCCAGCAGTGCCGAAGGGACAGGCCATCTTCGGTACGAGCAGTACTTC.

The rearrangement uses TRBV5-1 and TRBJ2-5, with 10 nucleotides matching TRBD2. Trimming took 7 bases from V and 5 from J; bases not matched to a gene: 8. The CDR3 loop spans 14 amino acids. Germline V gene lookup returns CDR1 SGHRS and CDR2 YFSETQ. CDR3 sequence: CASGRTSGPETQYF. The CDR3 coding sequence is TGCGCCAGCGGCCGGACTAGCGGACCCGAGACCCAGTACTTC.

The chain employs TRBV5-5 and TRBJ2-1, with D possibly matching TRBD1 (6 bases). The J call may be wrong; the DNA end is better matched by TRBJ2-7. Germline CDR1 reads SGHKS; CDR2 reads YYEKEE (reference sequence). CDR3 size: 16 residues. The chain's CDR3 is CASSLADSSAYNEQYF. In DNA form, the CDR3 reads TGTGCCAGCAGCTTGGCGGACAGTTCGGCCTACAATGAGCAGTACTTC.

In the case of this clonotype: Its ends do not fully match the called genes, so a read error is possible. The genes are TRBV4-1 and TRBJ1-6; a weak D match, TRBD1 (5 bases). The CDR3 spans 14 residues. The V gene's germline CDR1 is MGHRA and CDR2 YSYEKL. The chain's CDR3 is CTSSQEGPNSPLHF. CDR3 coding DNA: TGCACCAGCAGCCAAGAGGGGCCCAATTCACCCCTCCACTTT.

A note on this clonotype: Compared with germline, one end of the junction differs, possibly owing to a read error. The chain is built from TRBV7-2 and TRBJ2-1; 14 bases align to TRBD2. This CDR3 has 15 amino acids. Germline CDR1 and CDR2: SGHTA and FQGNSA. The CDR3 DNA sequence: TGTGCCGGCAGCCCTTGGACTAGCGGGGGGACTGAGCAGTTCTTC. As protein: CAGSPWTSGGTEQFF.

Regarding this clonotype: An end of the junction does not agree with germline; a read error may underlie this. The V call is TRBV6-2 or TRBV6-3, the J call TRBJ2-5, with D unresolved. This CDR3 region has 14 residues. Germline V lookup: CDR1 MNHEY, CDR2 SVGEGT. The CDR3, as DNA: TGTGCCAACAGTGACCTACATATAAGGGAGACCCAGTACTTC. This translates into CANSDLHIRETQYF.

V is TRBV27 and J is TRBJ2-7, with TRBD2 matching 8 bases. V shed 5 bases, J shed 2 bases, and the junction held 2 bases outside the gene matches. The length of the CDR3 is 13 residues. CDR1 MNHEY and CDR2 SMNVEV come from the germline V gene (reference sequence). CDR3 sequence (DNA): TGTGCCAGCAGTAGGACTAGCACCTACGAGCAGTACTTC. Protein product: CASSRTSTYEQYF.

The chain recombines TRBV11-3 with TRBJ2-7, with D perhaps TRBD1 (6 bases). The V gene's germline CDR1 is SGHNT and CDR2 YENEEA. The V end lost 6 bases, the J end lost 4 bases, and 13 bases lay between the germline ends. This CDR3 spans 13 amino acids. CDR3 protein: CASSYDRRYEQYF. The CDR3 DNA reads as TGTGCCAGCAGTTACGACAGGAGGTACGAGCAGTACTTC.

In this sample, this clonotype turned up a few times. CDR3 bases: TGTGCCAGCAGCTTAGGGGCCACCTACGAGCAGTACTTC. Its translation: CASSLGATYEQYF. The chain uses TRBV7-2 and TRBJ2-7, with D unresolved. Germline V gene sequence: CDR1 SGHTA, CDR2 FQGNSA. The CDR3 runs 13 residues. V lost 1 base to trimming and J lost 2 bases, with 6 bases between them.

This clonotype has a handful of counts. The chain has TRBV27 and TRBJ2-4; a weak D match, TRBD2 (6 bases). This CDR3 comprises 15 residues. Germline assignment: CDR1 MNHEY and CDR2 SMNVEV (reference sequence). Trimming left V 5 bases short and J 13 bases short, with 24 bases between. In DNA, the CDR3 is TGTGCCAGCAGTCCCCTACCTAGCGTCGTAATTGAGCAGTACTTC. Protein product: CASSPLPSVVIEQYF.

The chain has TRBV20-1 and TRBJ2-3, with TRBD2 matching over 13 bases. V gave up 3 bases and J gave up 2 bases; unmatched junction bases: 5. This CDR3 spans 16 amino acids. Per the germline V gene, CDR1 is DFQATT and CDR2 is SNEGSKA (reference sequence). DNA for the CDR3: TGCAGTGCTAGCGCAGGGACTAGCGGGGACACAGATACGCAGTATTTT. As protein: CSASAGTSGDTDTQYF.

The table lists this clonotype with a few counts. V usage is TRBV10-3 and J usage is TRBJ2-2; 8 bases map to TRBD1. V lost 10 bases, J lost 6 bases, and 10 bases stayed unmatched. Germline V gene sequence: CDR1 ENHRY, CDR2 SYGVKD. This CDR3 is built from 14 residues. CDR3 bases: TGTGCCACCGCAGGGGGCGGAATCGCCGGGGAGCTGTTTTTT. This codes for CATAGGGIAGELFF.

V gene TRBV28 combines with J gene TRBJ2-3, with 10 bases identical to TRBD1. J lost 5 bases, V lost 5 bases, and 4 bases had no gene match. The CDR3 consists of 14 residues. Germline CDR1 and CDR2: MDHEN and SYDVKM. CDR3 sequence (DNA): TGTGCCAGCAGTAGACAGGGGGCTAGAGATACGCAGTATTTT. It codes for CASSRQGARDTQYF.

J is TRBJ1-1 and V is TRBV5-1; TRBD1 matches 8 bases. V lost 4 bases and J lost 3; bases outside the gene matches: 8. CDR1 and CDR2 (germline): SGHRS, YFSETQ. The CDR3 sequence is 15 residues long. The CDR3 DNA reads as TGCGCCAGCAGCCGCGGACAGGGTGAGGACACTGAAGCTTTCTTT. This sequence encodes CASSRGQGEDTEAFF.

This clonotype was seen only a few times. V gene TRBV4-3 combines with J gene TRBJ1-4; 11 nucleotides align to TRBD1. V lost 3 bases, J lost 7 bases, and 13 bases stayed unmatched. Per germline, CDR1 LGHNA and CDR2 YSLEER. The CDR3 extends over 18 amino acids. The CDR3 coding sequence is TGCGCCAGCAGCCAGGCAGAGACAGCGGGGACAGGGGGTGAAAAACTGTTTTTT. Translating it yields CASSQAETAGTGGEKLFF.

This clonotype was seen at least ten times. The chain has TRBV6-6 and TRBJ2-5, with D tentatively TRBD2 (6 bases). Trimming cost V 5 bases and J 1 base, with 8 bases left between them. CDR1 MNHNY and CDR2 SVGAGI come from the germline V gene (reference sequence). The CDR3 covers 13 residues. The CDR3 coding sequence is TGTGCCAGCAGTATGACTAGCCAAGAGACCCAGTACTTC. Its translation is CASSMTSQETQYF.

J is TRBJ2-7 and V is TRBV20-1, with 8 bases that match TRBD2. Germline V lookup: CDR1 DFQATT, CDR2 SNEGSKA (reference sequence). The CDR3 is 15 residues long. The junction had 16 bases not matched to a gene; V was cut back by 6 bases and J by 6 bases. The CDR3, as DNA: TGCAGTGCGGATGCCATAGCGGGAATGACGGGCGAGCAGTACTTC. Its protein product is CSADAIAGMTGEQYF.

This clonotype has only a few counts. This rearrangement joins TRBV27 to TRBJ2-3, with D perhaps matching TRBD2 (5 bases). Germline assignment: CDR1 MNHEY and CDR2 SMNVEV (reference sequence). The CDR3 totals 11 residues. V lost 5 bases, J lost 6 bases, and 6 bases lay in between. The CDR3 nucleotides are TGTGCCAGCAGTGACTACGATACGCAGTATTTT. Translation: CASSDYDTQYF.

To note about this clonotype: Just one base apart from a much larger clone, this may be a read error. The CDR3 nucleotides are TGTACCAGCACCCCCAGCGGAATATACGAGCAGTACTTC. Amino acid sequence: CTSTPSGIYEQYF. The rearrangement links TRBV25-1 to TRBJ2-7; TRBD2 might be the D (5 bases). CDR3 length: 13 amino acids. CDR1 and CDR2 (germline): MGHDK, SYGVNS.